The sequence of this T cell receptor beta chain was determined in a study of CD8+ T cells in alopecia areata. General study points: Mice gave a clearer picture of TCR sharing than patients did, possibly for HLA-related reasons. Scalp specimens additionally yield sequences from normal skin's resident alphabeta T cells.

Extracted RNA was reverse transcribed into cDNA, the sequencing template. Some clones are missing from TCRdb's copy, which holds only in-frame ones; the method was immunoSEQ multiplex PCR. This sample carries approximately 120,000 clones, around 48% of them seen once, and the ten largest clones take roughly a tenth. The germline V gene encodes CDR1 GTSNPN and CDR2 SVGIG (reference sequence). This CDR3 spans 10 amino acids. Trimming left V 7 bases short and J 1 base short, with 5 bases between. With regard to this clone: Its specificity is unknown.

The J gene is TRBJ2-7, the V gene TRBV30; D unclear. This clonotype was obtained from a human donor with alopecia areata. Material for sequencing was NKG2D-low CD8+ T cells sorted from blood. CDR3 coding DNA: TGTGCCTCCCATTCCTACGAGCAGTACTTC. This encodes CASHSYEQYF.